This passage covers 25 T cell receptor beta chains from one sample sequenced in a study of cytotoxic CD8 clonotypes in ibrutinib-treated CLL. Data came from immunoSEQ multiplex PCR; TCRdb stores just in-frame clones and leaves some out. Among about 40,000 clones listed, around 70% were seen once. The sample here was PBMCs, taken at disease progression, from a patient treated with ibrutinib. The receptor set was obtained from a human donor with chronic lymphocytic leukemia.

This CDR3 is CAIRLLPLNTEAFF. DNA for the CDR3: TGTGCCATACGACTGCTCCCACTGAACACTGAAGCTTTCTTT. The chain has TRBV10-3 and TRBJ1-1; D remains ambiguous. CDR1 is ENHRY, CDR2 SYGVKD, per germline. This CDR3 comprises 14 residues. V lost 9 bases, J lost 0 bases, and 14 bases lay in between.

The chain couples TRBV7-9 to TRBJ1-3; 9 bases are a match to TRBD1. This CDR3 comprises 16 residues. Germline V gives CDR1 SEHNR, CDR2 FQNEAQ (reference sequence). The junction had 4 bases not matched to a gene; V was cut back by 2 bases and J by 2 bases. CDR3 in DNA: TGTGCCAGCAGCTTATTCGGACAGGGGCCTGGAAACACCATATATTTT. Translated: CASSLFGQGPGNTIYF.

The chain couples TRBV7-9 to TRBJ1-6; possibly TRBD1 for D (6 bases). The germline CDR1 and CDR2 sequences are SEHNR and FQNEAQ (reference sequence). There are 14 residues in the CDR3. Trimming stripped 2 bases from V and 7 bases from J, with 9 bases between. The CDR3 DNA follows: TGTGCCAGCAGCTTACGACAGGAAAATTCACCCCTCCACTTT. This gives the protein CASSLRQENSPLHF. Combining the CDR3 with reference TRBV7-9 and TRBJ1-6 gives the whole variable domain DTGVSQNPRHKITKRGQNVTFRCDPISEHNRLYWYRQTLGQGPEFLTYFQNEAQLEKSRLLSDRFSAERPKGSFSTLEIQRTEQGDSAMYLCASSLRQENSPLHFGNGTRLTVT.

The chain is built from TRBV5-6 and TRBJ1-6; no clear D gene. Trimming took off 6 bases at V and 8 bases at J, with 21 bases between the two ends. The CDR3 covers 16 residues. CDR1 and CDR2 from the germline V gene are SGHDT and YYEEEE. The CDR3 protein is CASIPSGRGVDSPLHF. The DNA of the CDR3 is TGTGCCAGCATCCCGAGTGGGCGGGGAGTCGATTCACCCCTCCACTTT.

Written as DNA, the CDR3 is TGTGCCAGCAGCTTTCCCCCCTTGAGCAGGGCGCGGGAAGAGACCCAGTACTTC. It encodes CASSFPPLSRAREETQYF. The chain carries TRBV5-5 and TRBJ2-5; tentatively, D is TRBD1 or TRBD2 (5 bases each). V dropped 2 bases and J dropped 3 bases, with 23 bases sitting between them. The length of the CDR3 is 18 residues. Germline loops: CDR1 SGHKS, CDR2 YYEKEE (reference sequence).

The chain has TRBV10-3 and TRBJ1-5, with D perhaps matching TRBD1 (6 bases). This CDR3 is 16 amino acids long. CDR1 and CDR2 (germline): ENHRY, SYGVKD. Trimming stripped 7 bases from V and 8 bases from J, with 24 bases between. CDR3 sequence (DNA): TGTGCCATCATGACCCGGTTGCCGGGACAAAAGGAGCCCCAGCATTTT. Translation: CAIMTRLPGQKEPQHF.

The rearrangement joins TRBV9 to TRBJ1-4; D call uncertain. With 7 bases removed from V and 3 bases from J, the gap between germline ends came to 10 bases. The CDR3 totals 13 residues. From germline, CDR1 is SGDLS and CDR2 YYNGEE. The DNA for the CDR3 is TGTGCCAGCGCACAGAGCGCTAATGAAAAACTGTTTTTT. Its protein is CASAQSANEKLFF.

This clone came up a few times. The rearrangement uses TRBV19 and TRBJ1-5; no firm D call. This CDR3 contains 13 residues. V dropped 1 base and J dropped 7 bases, with 8 bases sitting between them. The germline V gene encodes CDR1 LNHDA and CDR2 SQIVND (reference sequence). CDR3 in DNA: TGTGCCAGTAGTATAGTTGCAGAGCAGCCCCAGCATTTT. Protein: CASSIVAEQPQHF. Complete variable domain (other parts from reference TRBV19 and TRBJ1-5): DGGITQSPKYLFRKEGQNVTLSCEQNLNHDAMYWYRQDPGQGLRLIYYSQIVNDFQKGDIAEGYSVSREKKESFPLTVTSAQKNPTAFYLCASSIVAEQPQHFGDGTRLSIL.

This chain uses TRBV6-5 with TRBJ2-7; TRBD1 matches at 9 bases. The CDR3 extends over 14 amino acids. Trimming removed 5 bases from V and 6 bases from J; junction bases left unmatched: 8. Germline CDR1 and CDR2: MNHEY and SVGAGI. The CDR3 DNA is TGTGCCAGCAGTAGGGGACAGGGATCCCTCGAGCAGTACTTC. Residues: CASSRGQGSLEQYF.

This chain uses TRBV5-1 with TRBJ1-2; D is unclear. The CDR3 length is 12 residues. Germline-derived CDR1 and CDR2 are SGHRS and YFSETQ. Trimming removed 1 base from V and 8 bases from J, with 9 bases in between. DNA of the CDR3: TGCGCCAGCAGCTTGCGGGGTGGCGGCTACACCTTC. Amino acid sequence: CASSLRGGGYTF.

The chain uses TRBV29-1 and TRBJ2-5; 7 positions agree with TRBD2. V shed 6 bases and J 4 bases; nucleotides not matched to a gene: 11. The CDR3 contains 14 residues. CDR1 is SQVTM and CDR2 is ANQGSEA in the germline V gene. CDR3 nucleotides: TGCAGCGTCTCGTGGGGAGGGGATGGAGAGACCCAGTACTTC. Translating gives CSVSWGGDGETQYF.

The chain has TRBV5-1 and TRBJ1-5, with no clear D. CDR3 length equals 16 residues. Deletions cut 1 base from V and 1 base from J, with 12 bases between. CDR1 is SGHRS, CDR2 YFSETQ, per germline. The CDR3 DNA reads TGCGCCAGCAGCTTGCCAGCGACGGGGAGCAATCAGCCCCAGCATTTT. Encoded protein: CASSLPATGSNQPQHF.

V usage is TRBV5-6 and J usage is TRBJ2-1, with 8 bases fitting TRBD2. The germline CDR1 and CDR2 sequences are SGHDT and YYEEEE. V shed 2 bases, J shed 3 bases, and the junction held 7 bases outside the gene matches. This CDR3 is 16 amino acids long. CDR3 region: CASSFLKTSDYNEQFF. CDR3 DNA sequence: TGTGCCAGCAGCTTCTTAAAGACTAGCGACTACAATGAGCAGTTCTTC.

The chain employs TRBV18 and TRBJ2-7; 10 bases fit TRBD2. Germline CDR1 is KGHSH and CDR2 is LQKENI. CDR3 size: 16 residues. V dropped 0 bases and J dropped 2; count of bases not matched to a gene: 4. The CDR3 sequence: CASSPPGLAETYEQYF. As DNA, the CDR3 is TGTGCCAGCTCACCACCAGGACTAGCGGAAACCTACGAGCAGTACTTC.

The chain employs TRBV19 and TRBJ2-2, with a possible D match to TRBD1 (5 bases). The germline CDR1 and CDR2 sequences are LNHDA and SQIVND (reference sequence). The CDR3 loop spans 12 amino acids. V was cut by 8 bases and J by 5 bases, with 9 bases left in between. This CDR3 is CASPKGTGELFF. The CDR3 bases are TGTGCCAGTCCAAAGGGGACCGGGGAGCTGTTTTTT.

This clone appeared a single time. The chain is built from TRBV28 and TRBJ1-5, with D unresolved. CDR1 and CDR2 (germline): MDHEN, SYDVKM. The CDR3 consists of 12 residues. The V end lost 7 bases, the J end lost 0 bases, and 4 bases lay between the germline ends. The CDR3 region is CASTYSNQPQHF. The CDR3 DNA reads as TGTGCCAGCACCTATAGCAATCAGCCCCAGCATTTT.

This clone was found a few times. V usage is TRBV14 and J usage is TRBJ2-1, with 7 bases fitting TRBD2. After removal of 1 base from V and 3 bases from J, the junction contained 3 bases not matched to a gene. The CDR3 runs to 15 residues. Germline V CDR1 and CDR2: SGHDN, FVKESK. The CDR3 protein is CASSQVREYYNEQFF. In DNA form, the CDR3 reads TGTGCCAGCAGCCAAGTGCGGGAGTACTACAATGAGCAGTTCTTC.

The rearrangement uses TRBV14 and TRBJ1-6; D is undetermined. Trimming took 4 bases from V and 5 from J, leaving 9 bases between them. Germline loops: CDR1 SGHDN, CDR2 FVKESK. CDR3 length equals 14 residues. CDR3 DNA: TGTGCCAGCAGCCGAAGGCAGCATAATTCACCCCTCCACTTT. Translation gives CASSRRQHNSPLHF.

The J gene is TRBJ1-3, the V gene TRBV4-1; weak D call: TRBD1 (5 bases). Per germline, CDR1 MGHRA and CDR2 YSYEKL. This CDR3 is 19 amino acids long. The V and J ends lost 1 base and 0 bases respectively, with 19 bases between them. CDR3: CASSQGRGRVRGSGNTIYF. For the CDR3, the DNA is TGCGCCAGCAGCCAAGGACGGGGCAGGGTAAGAGGCTCTGGAAACACCATATATTTT.

The V call is TRBV5-1, the J call TRBJ2-7; 13 nucleotides agree with TRBD2. J lost 6 bases, V lost 4 bases, and 10 bases had no gene match. This CDR3 spans 16 amino acids. Germline values: CDR1 SGHRS, CDR2 YFSETQ. The CDR3 DNA follows: TGCGCCAGCAGCGTTATTGCGGGACTAGCGGGGTCCGAGCAGTACTTC. This gives the protein CASSVIAGLAGSEQYF. Full variable domain (remainder filled in from reference TRBV5-1 and TRBJ2-7): KAGVTQTPRYLIKTRGQQVTLSCSPISGHRSVSWYQQTPGQGLQFLFEYFSETQRNKGNFPGRFSGRQFSNSRSEMNVSTLELGDSALYLCASSVIAGLAGSEQYFGPGTRLTVT.

This clone was found a few times. The chain couples TRBV5-1 to TRBJ2-1, with D maybe TRBD2 (6 bases). CDR1 and CDR2 (germline): SGHRS, YFSETQ. With 6 bases removed from V and 5 bases from J, the gap between germline ends came to 15 bases. CDR3 size: 14 residues. The CDR3 region is CASTTGPGDNEQFF. The CDR3 DNA is TGCGCCAGCACCACCGGGCCGGGGGACAATGAGCAGTTCTTC.

The rearrangement joins TRBV7-9 to TRBJ1-2; possibly TRBD1 for D (6 bases). Germline values: CDR1 SEHNR, CDR2 FQNEAQ (reference sequence). V gave up 1 base and J gave up 2 bases, with 11 bases separating them. This CDR3 is 15 amino acids long. DNA of the CDR3: TGTGCCAGCAGCTTAGGTGGGCAGGGGAACTATGGCTACACCTTC. As protein: CASSLGGQGNYGYTF.

The chain has TRBV5-1 and TRBJ2-7; D not certain. The CDR3 consists of 16 residues. Per the germline V gene, CDR1 is SGHRS and CDR2 is YFSETQ. Trimming took off 0 bases at V and 1 base at J, with 14 bases between the two ends. The CDR3: CASSLGRLGGSYEQYF. The CDR3 DNA follows: TGCGCCAGCAGCTTGGGACGTTTGGGTGGTTCCTACGAGCAGTACTTC.

Points on this clone: Other DNA sequences within the sample encode an identical CDR3. V is TRBV10-3 and J is TRBJ2-5; a possible D gene is TRBD2 (5 bases). Trimming cost V 6 bases and J 0 bases, with 8 bases left between them. The CDR3 length is 13 residues. Germline lookup yields CDR1 ENHRY and CDR2 SYGVKD. CDR3 amino acids: CAISRGDQETQYF. The DNA for the CDR3 is TGTGCCATCAGCCGGGGAGACCAAGAGACCCAGTACTTC.

The rearrangement joins TRBV5-1 to TRBJ2-1, with 14 positions matching TRBD2. CDR3 length: 18 residues. Germline V CDR1 and CDR2: SGHRS, YFSETQ. V gave up 7 bases and J gave up 8 bases; unmatched junction bases: 17. CDR3 in DNA: TGCGCCAGCTGGGGACAGAGGATGACTAGCGGGGGGGCCGATGAGCAGTTCTTC. This gives the protein CASWGQRMTSGGADEQFF.